Below are 9 T cell receptor beta chains sequenced from a single sample in a study of CD8+ T cells in alopecia areata. Extraction of RNA preceded its reverse transcription into cDNA, which served as the sequencing template. Clones were sequenced by immunoSEQ multiplex PCR, and TCRdb holds only the in-frame ones, with some missing. The data show roughly 120,000 clones, roughly 50% seen once. As for treatment: oral pan-JAK inhibitor, 5-10 mg twice daily. The material was CD8+ T cells sorted from blood, obtained at week 24, from a patient treated with tofacitinib. These receptor sequences come from a human donor with alopecia areata.

This rearrangement joins TRBV19 to TRBJ2-1; D is tentatively TRBD1 or TRBD2 (6 bases each). The V and J ends lost 11 bases and 4 bases respectively, with 15 bases between them. Germline assignment: CDR1 LNHDA and CDR2 SQIVND (reference sequence). The CDR3 loop spans 13 amino acids. The CDR3 nucleotides read TGTGCCCCCTACTGGGGGGCTTACAATGAGCAGTTCTTC. Amino acid sequence: CAPYWGAYNEQFF.

The chain couples TRBV7-6 to TRBJ2-5; D is perhaps TRBD1 (6 bases). Germline-derived CDR1 and CDR2 are SGHVS and FNYEAQ. The length of the CDR3 is 15 residues. With 5 bases removed from V and 2 bases from J, the gap between germline ends came to 15 bases. Written as DNA, the CDR3 is TGTGCCAGCAGCCCCTTGCAGGGGCCTCAAGAGACCCAGTACTTC. Translated, it gives CASSPLQGPQETQYF.

The chain recombines TRBV30 with TRBJ2-7; no firm D call. This CDR3 is built from 13 residues. Deletions cut 2 bases from V and 5 bases from J, with 13 bases between. In germline, CDR1 is GTSNPN, CDR2 SVGIG (reference sequence). The CDR3 region has the DNA TGTGCCTGGAGTAACAGCTTACGCAACGAGCAGTACTTC. It translates to CAWSNSLRNEQYF.

This clone has just one count. CDR3 sequence: CASGLQKGMSNQPQHF. As DNA, the CDR3 is TGTGCCAGCGGACTACAGAAGGGAATGAGCAATCAGCCCCAGCATTTT. The chain carries TRBV27 and TRBJ1-5; no definite D call. V was clipped by 8 bases and J by 1 base, with 18 bases between them. Germline V gene data show CDR1 as MNHEY and CDR2 as SMNVEV (reference sequence). The CDR3 contains 16 residues.

The V gene is TRBV29-1, the J gene TRBJ1-1; D gene ambiguous. Per germline, CDR1 SQVTM and CDR2 ANQGSEA. V lost 3 bases to trimming and J lost 0 bases, with 11 bases between them. The CDR3 consists of 14 residues. CDR3 in amino acids: CSVEGGDLNTEAFF. The CDR3 region has the DNA TGCAGCGTTGAGGGCGGCGATTTGAACACTGAAGCTTTCTTT.

The chain is built from TRBV5-6 and TRBJ2-7; 8 bases are a match to TRBD1. The CDR3 totals 14 residues. Germline CDR1 SGHDT, CDR2 YYEEEE. V lost 4 bases, J lost 5 bases, and 8 bases stayed unmatched. The CDR3 coding sequence is TGTGCCAGCAGCCCCATGACAGGGGTCCACGAGCAGTACTTC. It specifies CASSPMTGVHEQYF.

The chain couples TRBV10-3 to TRBJ2-7, with 7 bases aligning to TRBD1. This CDR3 is built from 16 residues. The V and J ends lost 4 bases and 0 bases, in that order; junction bases with no gene match: 9. Germline loops: CDR1 ENHRY, CDR2 SYGVKD. The CDR3, as DNA: TGTGCCATCAGTGGACGGGACAGCAAAAGCTCCTACGAGCAGTACTTC. This gives the protein CAISGRDSKSSYEQYF.

This clone was seen more than once but under ten times. The CDR3 spells CASSFAPGDYNEQFF. CDR3 bases: TGTGCCAGCAGCTTCGCACCGGGGGACTACAATGAGCAGTTCTTC. The V and J genes are TRBV7-9 and TRBJ2-1, with D possibly matching TRBD2 (6 bases). The CDR3 is made up of 15 amino acids. The V gene lost 3 bases and the J gene lost 3 bases, with 12 bases spanning the gap. Looked up from germline, CDR1 is SEHNR and CDR2 is FQNEAQ (reference sequence). Supplemented by reference TRBV7-9 and TRBJ2-1, the full variable domain reads DTGVSQNPRHKITKRGQNVTFRCDPISEHNRLYWYRQTLGQGPEFLTYFQNEAQLEKSRLLSDRFSAERPKGSFSTLEIQRTEQGDSAMYLCASSFAPGDYNEQFFGPGTRLTVL.

The V call is TRBV4-1, the J call TRBJ2-5; a possible D gene is TRBD1 (5 bases). Germline values: CDR1 MGHRA, CDR2 YSYEKL. With 0 bases removed from V and 3 bases from J, the gap between germline ends came to 11 bases. The CDR3 is 15 amino acids. The CDR3 sequence is CASSQDQEGEETQYF. The CDR3 DNA follows: TGCGCCAGCAGCCAAGATCAGGAAGGGGAAGAGACCCAGTACTTC.